This is a list of T cell receptor beta chains from one sample in a study of T cell changes during pregnancy in multiple sclerosis. Repertoires were generated with immunoSEQ multiplex PCR, while TCRdb's copy carries only in-frame clones and drops some. This sample has around 92,000 clones, with 85% to 95% found just once. The specimen comprised peripheral blood, sampled after pregnancy. Source of these receptors: a female donor with multiple sclerosis, enrolled in a pregnancy study. Both conserved end residues are part of each CDR3. A D gene is named only where the DNA matches it firmly. The listing skips clone size in some rows; elsewhere it reads once, few, many or a size class.

-	TRBV5-6	TRBJ1-5	once	TGTGCCAGCAGCTCGACAGGTAATCAGCCCCAGCATTTT	CASSSTGNQPQHF
-	TRBV7-9	TRBJ2-1	-	TGTGCCAGCAGTTCAACTAGAAGCGCCTACAATGAGCAGTTCTTC	CASSSTRSAYNEQFF
-	TRBV5-1	TRBJ1-3	-	TGCGCCAGCAGACCAGGCAGCTACTCTGGAAACACCATATATTTT	CASRPGSYSGNTIYF
-	TRBV5-1	TRBJ2-5	-	TGCGCCAGCAGCCCCGCGGTCACACCCCAAGAGACCCAGTACTTC	CASSPAVTPQETQYF
-	TRBV6-5	TRBJ2-1	-	TGTGCCAGCTCCTTAGGCCTAGTTAGCAATGAGCAGTTCTTC	CASSLGLVSNEQFF
-	TRBV7-9	TRBJ2-1	-	TGTGCCAGCAGCGTCAGCAGCAGGGGCAATGAGCAGTTCTTC	CASSVSSRGNEQFF
TRBD1	TRBV9	TRBJ1-5	-	TGTGCCAGCAGCGTTAGTGACAGGGAAGAACAGCCCCAGCATTTT	CASSVSDREEQPQHF
-	TRBV6-5	TRBJ1-2	-	TGTGCCAGCAGTTACTCGATCGGGGGTAACTATGGCTACACCTTC	CASSYSIGGNYGYTF
-	TRBV7-9	TRBJ2-7	-	TGTGCCAGCAGCCAGACCCGCGGACAGTCAGCCTACGAGCAGTACTTC	CASSQTRGQSAYEQYF
TRBD2	TRBV4-2	TRBJ2-5	-	TGTGCCAGCAGCCAAGGGGTAGCGGGACTACAAGAGACCCAGTACTTC	CASSQGVAGLQETQYF
-	TRBV5-1	TRBJ1-1	-	TGCGCCAGCAGCCAGGATGGGGGCGGCTGGTACGAGGAAGCTTTCTTT	CASSQDGGGWYEEAFF
TRBD1	TRBV6-5	TRBJ2-3	-	TGTGCCAGCACCAGACAGGGGGCGAGGGATACGCAGTATTTT	CASTRQGARDTQYF
TRBD1	TRBV5-4	TRBJ2-4	once	TGTGCCAGCAGCTTGGTGGGACAGTCCTTAGCCAAAAACATTCAGTACTTC	CASSLVGQSLAKNIQYF
-	TRBV29-1	TRBJ2-2	-	TGCAGCGTCCCGAGTGCCTCTCGAACCGGGGAGCTGTTTTTT	CSVPSASRTGELFF
-	TRBV15	TRBJ1-1	-	TGTGCCACCAGCAGAGTCGGGGGGAGCACTGAAGCTTTCTTT	CATSRVGGSTEAFF
TRBD2	TRBV5-1	TRBJ2-2	once	TGCGCCAGCAGTCTCCACGTAGCGGGAGGGCAAGGGGGGGAGCTGTTTTTT	CASSLHVAGGQGGELFF
TRBD1	TRBV27	TRBJ1-2	-	TGTGCCAGCAGTTTCGACAGGGGTATCGACTACTATGGCTACACCTTC	CASSFDRGIDYYGYTF
TRBD1	TRBV5-1	TRBJ2-7	-	TGCGCCAGCAGCACTATGGACAGGACCTACGAGCAGTACTTC	CASSTMDRTYEQYF
-	TRBV5-5	TRBJ1-1	-	TGTGCCAGCAGCCCCGGGTACACTGAAGCTTTCTTT	CASSPGYTEAFF
TRBD1	TRBV28	TRBJ1-5	-	TGTGCCAGCATAACAGGGGGAAGTCAGCCCCAGCATTTT	CASITGGSQPQHF
TRBD2	TRBV12-5	TRBJ2-4	-	TGTGCTAGTGGAACCCTAGCGGCGCTAGCCAAAAACATTCAGTACTTC	CASGTLAALAKNIQYF
TRBD1	TRBV5-6	TRBJ1-4	-	TGTGCCAGCAGCCCTCGGACAGGTCTAGGTGAAAAACTGTTTTTT	CASSPRTGLGEKLFF